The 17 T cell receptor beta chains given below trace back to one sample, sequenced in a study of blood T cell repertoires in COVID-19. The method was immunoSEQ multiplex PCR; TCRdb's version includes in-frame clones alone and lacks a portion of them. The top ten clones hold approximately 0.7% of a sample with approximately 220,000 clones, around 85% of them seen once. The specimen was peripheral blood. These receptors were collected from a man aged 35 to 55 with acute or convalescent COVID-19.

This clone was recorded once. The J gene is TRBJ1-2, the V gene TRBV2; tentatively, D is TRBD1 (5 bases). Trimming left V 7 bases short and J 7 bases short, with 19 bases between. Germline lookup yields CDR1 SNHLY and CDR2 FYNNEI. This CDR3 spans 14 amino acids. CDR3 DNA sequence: TGTGCCAGCAAATGGGGAGGGGACGGGTTTGGCTACACCTTC. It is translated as CASKWGGDGFGYTF.

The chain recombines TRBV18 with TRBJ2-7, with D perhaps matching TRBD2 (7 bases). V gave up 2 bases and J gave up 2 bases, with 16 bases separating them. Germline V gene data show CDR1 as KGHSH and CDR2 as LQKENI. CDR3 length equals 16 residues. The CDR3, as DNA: TGTGCCAGCTCACCAGCGGGGGCCCGTTCAGCCTACGAGCAGTACTTC. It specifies CASSPAGARSAYEQYF.

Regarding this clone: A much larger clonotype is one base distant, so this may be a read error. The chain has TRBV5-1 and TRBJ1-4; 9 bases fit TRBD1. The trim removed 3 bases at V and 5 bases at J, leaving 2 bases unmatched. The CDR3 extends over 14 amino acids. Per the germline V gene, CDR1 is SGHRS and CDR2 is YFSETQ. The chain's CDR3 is CASSYGQGNEKLFF. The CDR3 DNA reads TGCGCCAGCAGCTATGGACAGGGGAATGAAAAACTGTTTTTT.

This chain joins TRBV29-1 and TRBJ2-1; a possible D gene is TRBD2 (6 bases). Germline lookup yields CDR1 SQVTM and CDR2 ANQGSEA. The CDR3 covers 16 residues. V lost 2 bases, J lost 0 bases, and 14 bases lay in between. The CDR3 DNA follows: TGCAGCGTTGAACTCCTAGCGCTTAGCTCCTACAATGAGCAGTTCTTC. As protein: CSVELLALSSYNEQFF.

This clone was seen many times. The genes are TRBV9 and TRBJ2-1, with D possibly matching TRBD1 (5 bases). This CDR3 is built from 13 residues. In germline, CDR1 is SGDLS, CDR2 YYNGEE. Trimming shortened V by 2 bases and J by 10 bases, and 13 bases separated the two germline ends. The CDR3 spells CASSVSLGVEQFF. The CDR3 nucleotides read TGTGCCAGCAGCGTTTCGTTAGGGGTCGAGCAGTTCTTC.

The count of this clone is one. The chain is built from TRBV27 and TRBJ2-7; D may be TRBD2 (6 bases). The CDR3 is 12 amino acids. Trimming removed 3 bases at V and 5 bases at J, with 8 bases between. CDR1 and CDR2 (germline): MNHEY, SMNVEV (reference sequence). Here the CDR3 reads CASSFAGNEQYF. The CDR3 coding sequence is TGTGCCAGCAGTTTCGCGGGAAACGAGCAGTACTTC.

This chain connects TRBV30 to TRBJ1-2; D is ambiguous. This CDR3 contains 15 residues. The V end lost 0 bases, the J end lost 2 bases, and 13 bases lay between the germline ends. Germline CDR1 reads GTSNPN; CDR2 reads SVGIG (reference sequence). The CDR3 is CAWSVRLSGNYGYTF. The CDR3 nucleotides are TGTGCCTGGAGTGTAAGATTAAGCGGGAACTATGGCTACACCTTC.

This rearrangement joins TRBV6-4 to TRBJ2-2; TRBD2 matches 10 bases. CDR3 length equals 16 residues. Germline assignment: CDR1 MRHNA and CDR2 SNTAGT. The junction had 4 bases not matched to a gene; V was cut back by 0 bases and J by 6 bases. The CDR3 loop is CASSDSRSGGAGELFF. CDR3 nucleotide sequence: TGTGCCAGCAGTGACTCGCGAAGCGGGGGGGCCGGGGAGCTGTTTTTT.

Written as DNA, the CDR3 is TGTGCCTGGAGTGGAGGGGGTGGTCAGCCCCAGCATTTT. It yields the protein CAWSGGGGQPQHF. This chain joins TRBV30 and TRBJ1-5, with D possibly TRBD1 on 6 matching bases. The CDR3 spans 13 residues. Trimming took off 1 base at V and 6 bases at J, with 10 bases between the two ends. Germline CDR1 and CDR2: GTSNPN and SVGIG (reference sequence).

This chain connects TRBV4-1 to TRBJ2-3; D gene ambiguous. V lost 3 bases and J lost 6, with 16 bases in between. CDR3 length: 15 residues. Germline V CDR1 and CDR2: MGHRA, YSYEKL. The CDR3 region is CASSHNPSSRDTQYF. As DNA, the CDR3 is TGCGCCAGCAGCCACAACCCCTCCTCGCGGGATACGCAGTATTTT.

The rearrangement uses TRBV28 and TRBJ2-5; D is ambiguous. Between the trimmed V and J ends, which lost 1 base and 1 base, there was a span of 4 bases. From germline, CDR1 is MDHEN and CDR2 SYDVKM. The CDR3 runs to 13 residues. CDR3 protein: CASSLFGQETQYF. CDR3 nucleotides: TGTGCCAGCAGTTTATTCGGCCAAGAGACCCAGTACTTC.

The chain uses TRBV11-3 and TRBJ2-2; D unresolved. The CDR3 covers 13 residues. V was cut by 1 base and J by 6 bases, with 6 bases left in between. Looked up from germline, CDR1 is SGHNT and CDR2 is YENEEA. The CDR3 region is CASSLASAGELFF. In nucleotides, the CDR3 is TGTGCCAGCAGCTTAGCTTCCGCCGGGGAGCTGTTTTTT.

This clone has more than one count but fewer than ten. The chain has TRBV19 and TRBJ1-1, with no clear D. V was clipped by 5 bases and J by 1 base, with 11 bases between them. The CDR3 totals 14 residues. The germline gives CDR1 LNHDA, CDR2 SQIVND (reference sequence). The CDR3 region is CASSRQRGNTEAFF. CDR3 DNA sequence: TGTGCCAGTAGTCGCCAGCGGGGGAACACTGAAGCTTTCTTT.

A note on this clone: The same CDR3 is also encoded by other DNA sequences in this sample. CDR3 sequence: CASRLEGYSNQPQHF. The CDR3 DNA follows: TGTGCCAGCAGGTTAGAGGGTTATAGCAATCAGCCCCAGCATTTT. This chain connects TRBV27 to TRBJ1-5; D ambiguous. The V end lost 6 bases, the J end lost 0 bases, and 12 bases lay between the germline ends. Germline V gives CDR1 MNHEY, CDR2 SMNVEV (reference sequence). The CDR3 extends over 15 amino acids.

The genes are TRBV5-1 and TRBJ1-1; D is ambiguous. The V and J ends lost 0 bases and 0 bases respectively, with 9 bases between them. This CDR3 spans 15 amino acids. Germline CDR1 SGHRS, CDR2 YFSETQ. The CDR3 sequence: CASSLAPGMNTEAFF. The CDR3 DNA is TGCGCCAGCAGCTTGGCCCCAGGCATGAACACTGAAGCTTTCTTT.

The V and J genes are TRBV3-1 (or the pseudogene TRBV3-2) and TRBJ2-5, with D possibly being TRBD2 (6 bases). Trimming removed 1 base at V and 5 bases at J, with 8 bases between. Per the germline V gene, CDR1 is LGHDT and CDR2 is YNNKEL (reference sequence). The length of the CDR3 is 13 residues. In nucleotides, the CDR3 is TGTGCCAGCAGCCAAGGGAGGGTGGAGACCCAGTACTTC. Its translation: CASSQGRVETQYF.

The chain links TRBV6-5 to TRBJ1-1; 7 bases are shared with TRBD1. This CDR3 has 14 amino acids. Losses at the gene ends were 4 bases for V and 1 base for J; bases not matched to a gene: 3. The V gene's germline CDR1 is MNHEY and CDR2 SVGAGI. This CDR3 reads CASSFGTANTEAFF. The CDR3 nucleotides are TGTGCCAGCAGTTTCGGGACAGCGAACACTGAAGCTTTCTTT.